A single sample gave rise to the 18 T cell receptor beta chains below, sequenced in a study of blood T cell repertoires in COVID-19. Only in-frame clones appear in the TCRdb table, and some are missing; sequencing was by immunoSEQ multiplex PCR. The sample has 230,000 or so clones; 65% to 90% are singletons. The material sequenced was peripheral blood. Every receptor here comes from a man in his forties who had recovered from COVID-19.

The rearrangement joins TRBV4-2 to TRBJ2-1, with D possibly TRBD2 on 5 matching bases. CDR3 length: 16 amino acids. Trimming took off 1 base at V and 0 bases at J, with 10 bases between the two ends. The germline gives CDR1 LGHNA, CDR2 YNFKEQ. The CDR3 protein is CASSQAGLRSYNEQFF. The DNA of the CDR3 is TGTGCCAGCAGCCAAGCCGGACTCCGCTCCTACAATGAGCAGTTCTTC.

Here the CDR3 reads CASSQDRFYGYTF. For the CDR3, the DNA is TGTGCCAGCAGCCAAGATCGGTTCTATGGCTACACCTTC. The chain links TRBV3-1 (or the pseudogene TRBV3-2) to TRBJ1-2, with D unclear. Germline V CDR1 and CDR2: LGHDT, YNNKEL (reference sequence). The length of the CDR3 is 13 residues. Trimming took off 0 bases at V and 4 bases at J, with 6 bases between the two ends.

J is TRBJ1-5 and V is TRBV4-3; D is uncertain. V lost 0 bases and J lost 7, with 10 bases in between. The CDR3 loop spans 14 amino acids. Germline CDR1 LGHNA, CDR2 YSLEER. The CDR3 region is CASSQDNYGQPQHF. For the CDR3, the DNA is TGCGCCAGCAGCCAAGATAACTACGGGCAGCCCCAGCATTTT.

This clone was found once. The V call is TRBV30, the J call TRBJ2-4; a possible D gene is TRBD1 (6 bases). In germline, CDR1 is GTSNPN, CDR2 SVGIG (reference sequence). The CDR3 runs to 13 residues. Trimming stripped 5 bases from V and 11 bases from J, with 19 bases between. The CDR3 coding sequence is TGTGCCTGGGCGTTAAGGGGGACGCCCCTTCAGTACTTC. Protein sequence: CAWALRGTPLQYF.

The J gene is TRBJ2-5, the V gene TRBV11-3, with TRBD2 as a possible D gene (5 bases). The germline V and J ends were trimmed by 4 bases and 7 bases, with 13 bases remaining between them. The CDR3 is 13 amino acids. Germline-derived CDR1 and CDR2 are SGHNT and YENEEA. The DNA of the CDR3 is TGTGCCAGCAGCTCCGTCCAAGAGGGGACCCAGTACTTC. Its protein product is CASSSVQEGTQYF.

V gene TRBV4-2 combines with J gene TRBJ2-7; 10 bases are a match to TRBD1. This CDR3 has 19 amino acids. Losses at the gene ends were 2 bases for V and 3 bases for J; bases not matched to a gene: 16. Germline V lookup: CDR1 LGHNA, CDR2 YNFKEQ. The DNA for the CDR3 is TGTGCCAGCAGCCAACCCCGGGACAGGGGACCGGTTACCTACTACGAGCAGTACTTC. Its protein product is CASSQPRDRGPVTYYEQYF.

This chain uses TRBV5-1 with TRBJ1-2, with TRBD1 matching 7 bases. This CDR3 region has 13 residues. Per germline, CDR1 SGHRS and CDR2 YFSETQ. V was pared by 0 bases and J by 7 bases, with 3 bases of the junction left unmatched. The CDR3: CASSLDRGGGYTF. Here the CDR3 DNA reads TGCGCCAGCAGCTTGGACAGGGGAGGTGGCTACACCTTC.

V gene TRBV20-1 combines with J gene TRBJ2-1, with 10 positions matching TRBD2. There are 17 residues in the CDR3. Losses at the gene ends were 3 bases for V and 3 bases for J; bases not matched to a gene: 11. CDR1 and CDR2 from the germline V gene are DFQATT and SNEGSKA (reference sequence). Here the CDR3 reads CSASPEKTSGYYNEQFF. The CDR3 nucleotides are TGCAGTGCTAGTCCTGAAAAGACTAGCGGGTACTACAATGAGCAGTTCTTC.

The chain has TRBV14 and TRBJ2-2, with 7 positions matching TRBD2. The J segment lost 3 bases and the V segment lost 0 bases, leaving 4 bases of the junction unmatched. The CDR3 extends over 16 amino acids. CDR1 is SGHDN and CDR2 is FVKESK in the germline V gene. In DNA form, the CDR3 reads TGTGCCAGCAGCCAAGATAGCGGGCTGTACACCGGGGAGCTGTTTTTT. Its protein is CASSQDSGLYTGELFF.

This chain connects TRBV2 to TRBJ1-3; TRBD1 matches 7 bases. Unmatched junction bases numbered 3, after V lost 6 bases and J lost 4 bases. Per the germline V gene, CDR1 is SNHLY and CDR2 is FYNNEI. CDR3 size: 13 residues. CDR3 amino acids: CASRQGPGNTIYF. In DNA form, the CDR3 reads TGTGCCAGCAGACAGGGGCCGGGAAACACCATATATTTT.

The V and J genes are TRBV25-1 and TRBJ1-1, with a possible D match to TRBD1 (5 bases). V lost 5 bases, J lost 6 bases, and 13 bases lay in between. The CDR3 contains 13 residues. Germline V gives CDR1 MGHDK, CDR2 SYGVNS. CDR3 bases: TGTGCCAGCAGTATTCAGGGTGGTTCTGAAGCTTTCTTT. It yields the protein CASSIQGGSEAFF.

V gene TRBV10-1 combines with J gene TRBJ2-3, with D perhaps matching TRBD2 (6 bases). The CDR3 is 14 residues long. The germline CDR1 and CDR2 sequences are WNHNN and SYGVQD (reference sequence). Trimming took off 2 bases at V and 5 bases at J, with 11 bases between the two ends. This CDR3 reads CASSEETSIDTQYF. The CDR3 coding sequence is TGCGCCAGCAGTGAGGAGACTAGTATAGATACGCAGTATTTT.

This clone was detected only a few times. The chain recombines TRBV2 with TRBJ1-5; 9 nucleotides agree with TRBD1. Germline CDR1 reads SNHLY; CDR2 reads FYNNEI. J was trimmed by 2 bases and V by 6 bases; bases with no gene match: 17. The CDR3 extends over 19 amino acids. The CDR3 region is CASSEHRDRERMRNQPQHF. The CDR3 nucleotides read TGTGCCAGCAGCGAACACCGGGACAGGGAACGTATGCGCAATCAGCCCCAGCATTTT.

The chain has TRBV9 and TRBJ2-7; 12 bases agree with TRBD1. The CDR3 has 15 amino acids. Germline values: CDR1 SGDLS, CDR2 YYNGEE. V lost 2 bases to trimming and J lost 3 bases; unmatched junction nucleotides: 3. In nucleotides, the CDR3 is TGTGCCAGCAGCGTGGGGACAGGGGGCTTCTACGAGCAGTACTTC. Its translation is CASSVGTGGFYEQYF.

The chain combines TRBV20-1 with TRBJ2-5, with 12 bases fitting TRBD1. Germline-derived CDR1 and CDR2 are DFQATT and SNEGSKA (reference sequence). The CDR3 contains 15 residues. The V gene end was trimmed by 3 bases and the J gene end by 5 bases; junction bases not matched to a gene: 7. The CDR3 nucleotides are TGCAGTGCTAGTTTGGGACAGGGGGCTGGGGAGACCCAGTACTTC. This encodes CSASLGQGAGETQYF.

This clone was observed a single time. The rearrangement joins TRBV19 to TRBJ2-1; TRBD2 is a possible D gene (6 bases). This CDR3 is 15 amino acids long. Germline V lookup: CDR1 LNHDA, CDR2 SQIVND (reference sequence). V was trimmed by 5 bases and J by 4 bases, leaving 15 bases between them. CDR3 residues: CASSFEGGTYNEQFF. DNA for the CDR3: TGTGCCAGTAGTTTCGAGGGAGGAACGTACAATGAGCAGTTCTTC.

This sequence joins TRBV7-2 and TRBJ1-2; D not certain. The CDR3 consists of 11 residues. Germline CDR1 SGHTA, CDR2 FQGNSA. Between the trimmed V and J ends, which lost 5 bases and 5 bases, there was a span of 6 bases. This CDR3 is CASSPQYGYTF. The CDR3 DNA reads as TGTGCCAGCAGCCCCCAATATGGCTACACCTTC.

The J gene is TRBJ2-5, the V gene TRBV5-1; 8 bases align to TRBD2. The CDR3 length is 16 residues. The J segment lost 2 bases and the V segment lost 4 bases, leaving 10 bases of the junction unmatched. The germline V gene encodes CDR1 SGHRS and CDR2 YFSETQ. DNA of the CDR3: TGCGCCAGCAGCCGGGGGGCGGGAGGTCTACAAGAGACCCAGTACTTC. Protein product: CASSRGAGGLQETQYF.